Given below is one T cell receptor beta chain in context. This CDR3 contains 18 residues. V lost 1 base to trimming and J lost 7 bases, with 25 bases between them. The germline V gene has CDR1 LNHNV and CDR2 YYDKDF (reference sequence). Cell sorting via CD45RO/CCR7/CD25/CD127/CD95/CD27 was performed to obtain CD4+ naive, central memory, regulatory and stem cell-like memory cells. Expressed TCRB transcripts were sequenced because the isolated RNA had all been reverse transcribed beforehand. The protocol was immunoSEQ multiplex PCR, while the TCRdb copy is restricted to in-frame clones and leaves out a portion. The sample records some 900,000 clones, roughly 16% being singletons. The data stem from a study of beta chain features in type 1 diabetes.

Sequences were obtained from naive CD4+ T cells from blood. The TCR originated in a woman aged 18-35 years in good health. The rearrangement uses TRBV15 and TRBJ1-2, with D hard to call. DNA of the CDR3: TGTGCCACCAGCAGAGCGTTGGGGAATCTGCCTATTACTCTTGGCTACACCTTC. It yields the protein CATSRALGNLPITLGYTF.